These 2 T cell receptor beta chains originate from one sample sequenced in a study of cytomegalovirus exposure and HLA in healthy donors. It was with 60 Vbeta and 13 Jbeta primers that the PCR ran. Here immunoSEQ multiplex PCR was the method, and the copy in TCRdb shows in-frame clones only, minus some. The table lists approximately 170,000 clones, approximately 70% of them singletons, with approximately 5% in the top ten. The sample consisted of PBMCs. These receptors all come from a man aged 18 to 35 in good health and CMV-seropositive.

This clone was seen only a few times. The chain is built from TRBV28 and TRBJ2-3; TRBD1 agrees at 7 bases. The germline CDR1 and CDR2 sequences are MDHEN and SYDVKM. The ends lost 5 bases at V and 1 base at J; junction bases unmatched: 9. The CDR3 extends over 16 amino acids. CDR3 in amino acids: CASSTIQGLGTDTQYF. CDR3 DNA sequence: TGTGCCAGCAGTACAATACAGGGGTTGGGCACAGATACGCAGTATTTT.

The J gene is TRBJ2-7, the V gene TRBV30; possible D gene TRBD2, 5 bases. The length of the CDR3 is 13 residues. Germline assignment: CDR1 GTSNPN and CDR2 SVGIG (reference sequence). The V end lost 1 base, the J end lost 7 bases, and 14 bases lay between the germline ends. The CDR3 nucleotides read TGTGCCTGGAGTGAGTCGGGAACGAGGGAGCAGTACGTC. Its translation: CAWSESGTREQYV.